This T cell receptor (beta chain) was observed in a study of technical replicates of blood from a few donors. The CDR3 length is 14 residues. CDR1 PRHDT and CDR2 FYEKMQ come from the germline V gene (reference sequence). V lost 6 bases and J lost 4, with 13 bases in between. Repertoires were generated with immunoSEQ multiplex PCR, while TCRdb's copy carries only in-frame clones and drops some. The sample holds roughly 56,000 clones; around 87% are singletons and the top ten take around 4.9%. This receptor was identified in a human donor in good health. Some clones in this sample may be carry-over from other donors' samples. Sequenced material: PBMCs. The rearrangement joins TRBV13 to TRBJ1-3; D might be TRBD1 (6 bases). CDR3 in amino acids: CASRRTGFGNTIYF. The CDR3 nucleotides are TGTGCCAGCAGACGAACAGGGTTCGGAAACACCATATATTTT. Supplemented by reference TRBV13 and TRBJ1-3, the full variable domain reads AAGVIQSPRHLIKEKRETATLKCYPIPRHDTVYWYQQGPGQDPQFLISFYEKMQSDKGSIPDRFSAQQFSDYHSELNMSSLELGDSALYFCASRRTGFGNTIYFGEGSWLTVV.